The 10 T cell receptor beta chains in this list originate from one sample, sequenced in a study of cytomegalovirus exposure and HLA in healthy donors. A multiplex PCR was run with 60 Vbeta primers and 13 Jbeta primers. Sequencing used immunoSEQ multiplex PCR; TCRdb keeps in-frame clones, though not all of them. The sample contains about 160,000 clones, 70% to 80% of which appear only once. Specimen: PBMCs. Source of these receptors: a man under 40 in good health and CMV-seronegative.

This chain links TRBV28 with TRBJ1-2; 12 nucleotides match TRBD1. After removal of 6 bases from V and 4 bases from J, the junction contained 6 bases not matched to a gene. The germline gives CDR1 MDHEN, CDR2 SYDVKM. The CDR3 has 15 amino acids. The CDR3 coding sequence is TGTGCCAGCAGAGTCCCGGGACAGGGGGCCTATGGCTACACCTTC. Amino acids: CASRVPGQGAYGYTF.

This clone came up a few times. V usage is TRBV5-4 and J usage is TRBJ1-5; D possibly corresponds to TRBD1 (5 bases). The germline gives CDR1 SGHNT, CDR2 YYREEE (reference sequence). This CDR3 spans 15 amino acids. V was shortened by 3 bases and J by 2 bases, with 12 bases between the two germline ends. CDR3 sequence reads: CASSSGGKRNQPQHF. The CDR3, as DNA: TGTGCCAGCAGCTCGGGGGGGAAACGCAATCAGCCCCAGCATTTT.

This rearrangement joins TRBV5-4 to TRBJ2-7; 12 bases fit TRBD2. Losses at the gene ends were 5 bases for V and 3 bases for J; bases not matched to a gene: 9. Germline-derived CDR1 and CDR2 are SGHNT and YYREEE (reference sequence). The CDR3 is made up of 16 amino acids. The CDR3 nucleotides read TGTGCCAGCAGTTCTGCAACTAGCGGGGGGTTCTACGAGCAGTACTTC. Amino acid sequence: CASSSATSGGFYEQYF.

The chain is built from TRBV11-2 and TRBJ1-1, with D maybe TRBD1 (5 bases). V lost 2 bases, J lost 3 bases, and 19 bases lay in between. CDR3 length: 17 amino acids. Germline V lookup: CDR1 SGHAT, CDR2 FQNNGV. CDR3 sequence (DNA): TGTGCCAGCAGCTTATGGCGCGGGAGGGAAGGGGACACTGAAGCTTTCTTT. Amino acid sequence: CASSLWRGREGDTEAFF.

Concerning this clone: The same CDR3 arises from other DNA sequences in this sample as well. This sequence joins TRBV4-3 and TRBJ2-1, with TRBD2 matching 12 bases. The V segment lost 0 bases and the J segment 6 bases; nucleotides outside the gene matches: 3. Germline CDR1 is LGHNA and CDR2 is YSLEER. This CDR3 comprises 16 residues. CDR3 loop: CASSQDPSGGANEQFF. The CDR3 DNA follows: TGCGCCAGCAGCCAAGATCCTAGCGGGGGGGCCAATGAGCAGTTCTTC.

The chain couples TRBV6-5 to TRBJ1-5; maybe TRBD1 (6 bases). The germline V gene encodes CDR1 MNHEY and CDR2 SVGAGI. V dropped 4 bases and J dropped 3 bases, with 16 bases sitting between them. This CDR3 contains 16 residues. In DNA, the CDR3 is TGTGCCAGCAGTTCTGACAGGACCCAGAACAATCAGCCCCAGCATTTT. Protein product: CASSSDRTQNNQPQHF.

This clone showed up just a few times. CDR3 sequence reads: CASKTSGRGNIQDTQYF. CDR3 nucleotide sequence: TGTGCCAGCAAAACTAGCGGGAGAGGAAACATTCAGGATACGCAGTATTTT. The chain couples TRBV28 to TRBJ2-3, with 11 bases aligning to TRBD2. This CDR3 is 17 amino acids long. V was clipped by 7 bases and J by 6 bases; unmatched bases: 15. In germline, CDR1 is MDHEN, CDR2 SYDVKM.

The chain recombines TRBV5-1 with TRBJ2-2; 9 bases match TRBD2. Germline V lookup: CDR1 SGHRS, CDR2 YFSETQ. V lost 4 bases to trimming and J lost 2 bases; unmatched junction nucleotides: 6. The CDR3 is 16 residues long. The CDR3 is CASSAASGVNTGELFF. DNA of the CDR3: TGCGCCAGCAGCGCAGCTAGCGGGGTAAACACCGGGGAGCTGTTTTTT.

The rearrangement joins TRBV28 to TRBJ2-7; the D is unclear. The length of the CDR3 is 11 residues. Per the germline V gene, CDR1 is MDHEN and CDR2 is SYDVKM. The V end was cut by 7 bases, the J end by 0 bases, with 4 bases between. Written as DNA, the CDR3 is TGTGCCAGCACCCACTCCTACGAGCAGTACTTC. Translating it yields CASTHSYEQYF.

The chain joins TRBV6-5 to TRBJ1-3; D call uncertain. Germline-derived CDR1 and CDR2 are MNHEY and SVGAGI. Trimming left V 5 bases short and J 5 bases short, with 13 bases between. The CDR3 covers 14 residues. This CDR3 reads CASSPWAGRNTIYF. For the CDR3, the DNA is TGTGCCAGCAGTCCGTGGGCTGGCCGAAACACCATATATTTT.